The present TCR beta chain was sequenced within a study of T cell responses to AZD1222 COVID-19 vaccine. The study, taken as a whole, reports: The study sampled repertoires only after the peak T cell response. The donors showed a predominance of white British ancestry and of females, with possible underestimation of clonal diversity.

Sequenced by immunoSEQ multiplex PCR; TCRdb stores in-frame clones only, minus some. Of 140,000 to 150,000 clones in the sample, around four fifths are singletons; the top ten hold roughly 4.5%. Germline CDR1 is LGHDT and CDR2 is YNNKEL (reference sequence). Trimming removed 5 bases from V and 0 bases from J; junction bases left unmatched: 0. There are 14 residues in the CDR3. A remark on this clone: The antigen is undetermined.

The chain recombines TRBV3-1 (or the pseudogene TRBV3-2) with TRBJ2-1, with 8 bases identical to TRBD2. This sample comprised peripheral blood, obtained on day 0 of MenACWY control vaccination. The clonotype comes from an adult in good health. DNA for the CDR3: TGTGCCAGCAGCAGCGGGAGCTCCTACAATGAGCAGTTCTTC. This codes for CASSSGSSYNEQFF.